This T cell receptor (beta chain) was retrieved from a study of blood T cell repertoires in COVID-19 (TCRdb year 2020). Background for the entire study: Collaborator samples came from the United States, Italy and Spain and covered acute and convalescent phases of COVID-19. The repertoires were released in a freely available public database intended as a resource for research on the immune response to SARS-CoV-2. HLA class I and class II types, where available, came from metadata supplied by the sample provider rather than from assay-based typing. Samples came from the ongoing ImmuneRACE study (first 160 participants) plus 1,254 subjects from 6 global collaborators. The prospective study material was composed of cDNA or gDNA derived from T cells, B-cell-depleted T cells, or PBMCs. Deeply sampled blood TCRbeta repertoires from subjects exposed to, actively infected with, or recovered from COVID-19 were included in the dataset. A de-identified subject ID, COVID-19 status, age in years and sex were almost always included in the sample metadata.

Each collaborating institution followed its own protocols to collect whole blood in K2EDTA tubes. For TCRbeta analysis, collaborators shipped samples in one of three forms: frozen whole blood, isolated PBMCs, or DNA extracted from either of those sample types. The CDR1 and CDR2 encoded by the germline V gene are SGHAT and FQNNGV. From the cysteine through the phenylalanine, the CDR3 covers 16 amino acids. The only DNA kept is the CDR3, 48 bases in frame from the first base. Compared with germline, V lacks 1 base and J lacks 5 bases; bases without a gene match: 5. Findings and caveats that apply to the study as a whole: Clinical and demographic metadata were provided uncurated, with the amount varying by source and participant.

Points on this clone: Its antigen is unknown. Within one base of it there is no much larger clone, and no base qualities were kept.

TCRbeta CDR3 regions were amplified from genomic DNA using the immunoSEQ Assay, a bias-controlled multiplex PCR. In the authors' own workflow: Within the assay, amplification of reference gene primers was used to estimate how many nucleated cells each sample contained. To quantify the absolute abundance of each unique TCRbeta CDR3 rearrangement, sequence reads were collapsed and filtered. For each sample, productive Simpson clonality was calculated as the square root of Simpson's diversity index over productive rearrangements. The clones in this table, taken by TCRdb from immuneACCESS, are in-frame only. Not every clone is retained; where verified, under half of the shortfall comes from an unresolved V gene, and the cause of the rest is unknown. V and J calls and clone size are copied from that table; D and trimming were computed from the DNA. The sample contains about 190,000 clones, almost 85% of them found a single time. Of the sample, approximately 5% falls within the top ten clones.

The rearrangement combines TRBV11-2 with TRBJ2-1; a stretch of 10 junction bases matches TRBD2. The source material was peripheral blood. The sequence derives from a woman in her seventies with active or convalescent COVID-19. The DNA sequence follows: TGTGCCAGCAGCTTAGTTGGGGGACTAGCGCACAATGAGCAGTTCTTC. The encoded protein is CASSLVGGLAHNEQFF.